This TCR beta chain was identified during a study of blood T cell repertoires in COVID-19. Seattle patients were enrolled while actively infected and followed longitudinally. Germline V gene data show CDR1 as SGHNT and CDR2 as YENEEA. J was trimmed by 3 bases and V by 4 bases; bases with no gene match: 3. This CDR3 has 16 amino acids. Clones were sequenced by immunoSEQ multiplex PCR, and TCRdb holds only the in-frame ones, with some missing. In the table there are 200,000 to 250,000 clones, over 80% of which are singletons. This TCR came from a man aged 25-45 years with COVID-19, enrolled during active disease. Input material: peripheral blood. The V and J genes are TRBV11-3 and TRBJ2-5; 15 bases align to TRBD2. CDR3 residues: CASSYRTSGGEETQYF. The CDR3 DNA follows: TGTGCCAGCAGCTATCGGACTAGCGGGGGGGAAGAGACCCAGTACTTC.